These 28 T cell receptor beta chains share one sample of origin, sequenced in a study of monozygotic twins with inflammatory bowel disease. TCRdb reprocessed the 5' RACE reads and reports one entry per CDR3 protein, with no DNA. This sample's table reports roughly 150,000 distinct CDR3 sequences. Sequencing was performed on blood. These receptors originate from a human donor with ulcerative colitis or Crohn's disease, or a healthy co-twin of an affected twin (not recorded which).

This chain connects TRBV3-1 to TRBJ2-5; TCRdb outputs TRBD1, but without DNA this stays unchecked. CDR1 LGHDT and CDR2 YNNKEL come from the germline V gene (reference sequence). The CDR3 consists of 12 residues. The CDR3 reads CASSPGGKTQYF.

The genes are TRBV12-3 or TRBV12-4 and TRBJ1-4. CDR3 size: 13 residues. The CDR3 loop is CAVTYGTNEKLFF.

This chain connects TRBV28 to TRBJ2-1; the TCRdb call, TRBD1, lacks DNA for checking. Germline-derived CDR1 and CDR2 are MDHEN and SYDVKM. The CDR3 spans 13 residues. CDR3 amino acids: CASRPGQNNEQFF.

The chain combines TRBV18 with TRBJ2-3; lacking DNA, the TRBD2 call made by TCRdb goes unchecked. The CDR3 has 17 amino acids. Germline loops: CDR1 KGHSH, CDR2 LQKENI. The CDR3 loop reads CASSPTSGRTDGDTQYF.

The CDR3 sequence: CASSQDQDRITVGDTQYF. The V gene is TRBV4-2, the J gene TRBJ2-3; checking the TCRdb D call of TRBD1 is not possible without DNA. This CDR3 comprises 18 residues. Germline loops: CDR1 LGHNA, CDR2 YNFKEQ.

V usage is TRBV20-1 and J usage is TRBJ1-6. This CDR3 region has 13 residues. From germline, CDR1 is DFQATT and CDR2 SNEGSKA (reference sequence). The CDR3 here is CSALDGFYSPLHF.

The rearrangement joins TRBV6-5 to TRBJ2-1; TCRdb calls TRBD2, which cannot be checked without DNA. This CDR3 has 16 amino acids. Germline loops: CDR1 MNHEY, CDR2 SVGAGI. CDR3 sequence reads: CASSFPGTSGHNEQFF.

The chain links TRBV6-4 to TRBJ2-1; TCRdb outputs TRBD2, but without DNA this stays unchecked. Germline V gene sequence: CDR1 MRHNA, CDR2 SNTAGT. The CDR3 totals 15 residues. This CDR3 is CASSIAGGPSNEQFF.

The CDR3 sequence is CASSPIRLAGEGEQYF. The gene calls are TRBV7-9 and TRBJ2-7; TCRdb's D call, TRBD2, is unchecked because there is no DNA. The CDR3 consists of 16 residues. In germline, CDR1 is SEHNR, CDR2 FQNEAQ (reference sequence). The entire variable domain, with the rest obtained from reference TRBV7-9 and TRBJ2-7, is as follows: DTGVSQNPRHKITKRGQNVTFRCDPISEHNRLYWYRQTLGQGPEFLTYFQNEAQLEKSRLLSDRFSAERPKGSFSTLEIQRTEQGDSAMYLCASSPIRLAGEGEQYFGPGTRLTVT.

V and J are TRBV19 and TRBJ1-1; the TCRdb call, TRBD1, lacks DNA for checking. Germline lookup yields CDR1 LNHDA and CDR2 SQIVND (reference sequence). The CDR3 is 17 residues long. The CDR3 region is CASSIRSLLTANTEAFF. Filled out from reference TRBV19 and TRBJ1-1, the complete variable domain reads DGGITQSPKYLFRKEGQNVTLSCEQNLNHDAMYWYRQDPGQGLRLIYYSQIVNDFQKGDIAEGYSVSREKKESFPLTVTSAQKNPTAFYLCASSIRSLLTANTEAFFGQGTRLTVV.

The chain couples TRBV6-5 to TRBJ2-1. The length of the CDR3 is 13 residues. CDR1 is MNHEY and CDR2 is SVGAGI in the germline V gene. CDR3 sequence reads: CASSYGVANEQFF.

The CDR3 protein is CASSPVGGTGISYGYTF. The genes are TRBV7-2 and TRBJ1-2; no DNA is available, so the TRBD1 call from TCRdb remains unchecked. Germline values: CDR1 SGHTA, CDR2 FQGNSA. The CDR3 is 17 residues long.

The chain links TRBV5-1 to TRBJ2-3. The CDR3 sequence is 12 residues long. Germline lookup yields CDR1 SGHRS and CDR2 YFSETQ. CDR3 residues: CASSFRADTQYF.

This chain connects TRBV9 to TRBJ2-1; the TCRdb call, TRBD1, lacks DNA for checking. This CDR3 has 15 amino acids. Germline-derived CDR1 and CDR2 are SGDLS and YYNGEE. This chain's CDR3 is CASSVTAGDYNEQFF.

The V call is TRBV24-1, the J call TRBJ2-1; with no DNA, the TCRdb D assignment of TRBD2 cannot be verified. This CDR3 region has 15 residues. The germline gives CDR1 KGHDR, CDR2 SFDVKD. The CDR3 spells CATSDLGREGNEQFF.

The chain recombines TRBV27 with TRBJ2-7; without DNA, the TCRdb call of TRBD1 cannot be checked. This CDR3 is built from 15 residues. Per the germline V gene, CDR1 is MNHEY and CDR2 is SMNVEV (reference sequence). CDR3 in amino acids: CASSLSWGISYEQYF.

CDR3 amino acids: CASSRVTDARAGANVLTF. V is TRBV4-1 and J is TRBJ2-6; TCRdb calls TRBD2, which cannot be checked without DNA. The CDR3 has 18 amino acids. CDR1 MGHRA and CDR2 YSYEKL come from the germline V gene.

The rearrangement uses TRBV5-1 and TRBJ1-2; TCRdb outputs TRBD1, but without DNA this stays unchecked. This CDR3 has 16 amino acids. Germline CDR1 and CDR2: SGHRS and YFSETQ. CDR3 loop: CASSSPGQGADYGYTF.

V and J are TRBV12-3 or TRBV12-4 and TRBJ1-2; TCRdb names TRBD1, which stays unverified in the absence of DNA. This CDR3 has 13 amino acids. CDR3 protein: CASSSQGNYGYTF.

The chain joins TRBV30 to TRBJ1-5; TCRdb's D call of TRBD1 is untestable without DNA. The CDR3 loop spans 13 amino acids. Per the germline V gene, CDR1 is GTSNPN and CDR2 is SVGIG (reference sequence). The CDR3 sequence is CAWSPPSNQPQHF.

The chain carries TRBV10-3 and TRBJ2-3; there is no DNA to check the TCRdb D call of TRBD2. This CDR3 is 18 amino acids long. Germline V gene sequence: CDR1 ENHRY, CDR2 SYGVKD. CDR3 sequence: CAISEPTPGLAMSDTQYF.

This chain links TRBV6-5 with TRBJ2-5; TCRdb's D call of TRBD2 is untestable without DNA. In germline, CDR1 is MNHEY, CDR2 SVGAGI. This CDR3 is 17 amino acids long. CDR3 protein: CASSYAVGGYLQETQYF.

The chain uses TRBV24-1 and TRBJ2-7; as DNA is missing, the TRBD1 call by TCRdb cannot be tested. The CDR3 is 19 amino acids. Germline V lookup: CDR1 KGHDR, CDR2 SFDVKD. This chain's CDR3 is CATSNHRASLGGSNYEQYF.

The chain employs TRBV12-3 or TRBV12-4 and TRBJ2-3; TCRdb returns TRBD1, unconfirmable since there is no DNA. The CDR3 loop spans 13 amino acids. CDR3 amino acids: CASDRFRTDTQYF.

The chain carries TRBV28 and TRBJ2-3; the D call of TRBD2 rests on TCRdb alone, since no DNA is present to check it. The CDR3 contains 16 residues. Germline assignment: CDR1 MDHEN and CDR2 SYDVKM. CDR3 residues: CASSKSRAGSTDTQYF.

The genes are TRBV5-1 and TRBJ2-3; as DNA is missing, the TRBD2 call by TCRdb cannot be tested. This CDR3 region has 16 residues. Germline CDR1 is SGHRS and CDR2 is YFSETQ. CDR3 loop: CASSLELAYGTDTQYF. The whole variable domain, filled in from reference TRBV5-1 and TRBJ2-3, reads KAGVTQTPRYLIKTRGQQVTLSCSPISGHRSVSWYQQTPGQGLQFLFEYFSETQRNKGNFPGRFSGRQFSNSRSEMNVSTLELGDSALYLCASSLELAYGTDTQYFGPGTRLTVL.

The J gene is TRBJ1-2, the V gene TRBV29-1; TCRdb returns TRBD1, unconfirmable since there is no DNA. This CDR3 spans 13 amino acids. CDR1 is SQVTM, CDR2 ANQGSEA, per germline. The CDR3 protein is CSVDQGAGYGYTF.

The CDR3 sequence is CSASPPLAGTDTQYF. This chain joins TRBV20-1 and TRBJ2-3; TCRdb returns TRBD2, unconfirmable since there is no DNA. The CDR3 is made up of 15 amino acids. The germline V gene has CDR1 DFQATT and CDR2 SNEGSKA (reference sequence).